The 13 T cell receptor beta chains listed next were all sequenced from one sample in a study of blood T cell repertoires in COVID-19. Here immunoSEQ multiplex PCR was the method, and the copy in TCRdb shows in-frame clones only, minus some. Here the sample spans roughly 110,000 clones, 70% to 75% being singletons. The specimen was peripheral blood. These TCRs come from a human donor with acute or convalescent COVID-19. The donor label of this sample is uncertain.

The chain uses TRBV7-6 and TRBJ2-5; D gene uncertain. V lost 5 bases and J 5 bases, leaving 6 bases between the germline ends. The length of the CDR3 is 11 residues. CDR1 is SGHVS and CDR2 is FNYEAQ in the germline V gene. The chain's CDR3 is CASSPQETQYF. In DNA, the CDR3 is TGTGCCAGCAGCCCACAGGAGACCCAGTACTTC. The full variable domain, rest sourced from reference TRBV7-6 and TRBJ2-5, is GAGVSQSPRYKVTKRGQDVALRCDPISGHVSLYWYRQALGQGPEFLTYFNYEAQQDKSGLPNDRFSAERPEGSISTLTIQRTEQRDSAMYRCASSPQETQYFGPGTRLLVL.

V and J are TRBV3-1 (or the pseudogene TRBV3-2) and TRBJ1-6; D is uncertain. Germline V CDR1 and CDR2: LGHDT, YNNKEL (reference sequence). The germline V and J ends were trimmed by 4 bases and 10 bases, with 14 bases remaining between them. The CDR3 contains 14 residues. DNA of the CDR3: TGTGCCAGCAGCCTCGGGTCCCTTCGCTCACCCCTCCACTTT. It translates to CASSLGSLRSPLHF.

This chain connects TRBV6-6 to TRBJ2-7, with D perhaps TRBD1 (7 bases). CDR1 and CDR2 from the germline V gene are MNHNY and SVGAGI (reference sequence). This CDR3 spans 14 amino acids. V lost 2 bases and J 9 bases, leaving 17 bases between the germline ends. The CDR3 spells CASSYGGGVWGQYF. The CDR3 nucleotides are TGTGCCAGCAGTTACGGAGGGGGCGTATGGGGGCAGTACTTC.

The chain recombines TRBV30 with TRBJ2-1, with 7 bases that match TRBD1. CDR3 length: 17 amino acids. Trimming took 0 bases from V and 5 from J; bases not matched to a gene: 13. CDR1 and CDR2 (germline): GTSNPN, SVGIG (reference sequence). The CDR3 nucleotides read TGTGCCTGGAGTGTCCACAAGACAGGGAACGGCAACAATGAGCAGTTCTTC. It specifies CAWSVHKTGNGNNEQFF.

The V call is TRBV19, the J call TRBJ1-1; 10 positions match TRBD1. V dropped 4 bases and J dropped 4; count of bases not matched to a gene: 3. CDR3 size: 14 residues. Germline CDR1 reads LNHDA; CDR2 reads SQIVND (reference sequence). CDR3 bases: TGTGCCAGTAGTACGGGACAGGGGTCCACTGAAGCTTTCTTT. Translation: CASSTGQGSTEAFF.

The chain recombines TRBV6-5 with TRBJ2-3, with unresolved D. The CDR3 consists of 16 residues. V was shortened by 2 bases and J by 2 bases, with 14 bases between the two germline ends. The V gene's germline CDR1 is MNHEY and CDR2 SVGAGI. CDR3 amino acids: CASSYKGPSFTDTQYF. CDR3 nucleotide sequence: TGTGCCAGCAGTTACAAAGGCCCTAGTTTCACAGATACGCAGTATTTT.

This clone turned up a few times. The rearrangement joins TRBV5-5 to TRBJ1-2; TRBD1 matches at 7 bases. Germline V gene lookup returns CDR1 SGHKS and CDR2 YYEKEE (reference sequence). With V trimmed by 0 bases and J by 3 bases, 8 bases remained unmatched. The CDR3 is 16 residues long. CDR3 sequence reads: CASSLVLLGTDYGYTF. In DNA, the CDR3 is TGTGCCAGCAGCTTGGTCCTTCTCGGGACAGACTATGGCTACACCTTC.

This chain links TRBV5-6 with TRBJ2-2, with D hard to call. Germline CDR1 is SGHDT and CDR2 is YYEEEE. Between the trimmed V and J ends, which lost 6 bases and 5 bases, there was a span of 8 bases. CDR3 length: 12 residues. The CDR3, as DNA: TGTGCCAGCACCCATGTTACCGGGGAGCTGTTTTTT. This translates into CASTHVTGELFF.

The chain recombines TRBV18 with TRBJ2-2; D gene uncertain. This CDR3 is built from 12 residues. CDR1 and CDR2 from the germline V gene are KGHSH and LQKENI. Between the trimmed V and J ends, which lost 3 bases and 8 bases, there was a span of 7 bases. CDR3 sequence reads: CASSPYVGELFF. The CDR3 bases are TGTGCCAGCTCACCCTATGTTGGGGAGCTGTTTTTT.

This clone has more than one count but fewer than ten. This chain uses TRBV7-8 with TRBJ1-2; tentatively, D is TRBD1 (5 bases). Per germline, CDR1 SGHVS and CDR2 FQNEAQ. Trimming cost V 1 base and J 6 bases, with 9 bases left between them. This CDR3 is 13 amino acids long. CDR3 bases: TGTGCCAGCAGCTTAGGGACGGGGGATGGCTACACCTTC. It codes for CASSLGTGDGYTF.

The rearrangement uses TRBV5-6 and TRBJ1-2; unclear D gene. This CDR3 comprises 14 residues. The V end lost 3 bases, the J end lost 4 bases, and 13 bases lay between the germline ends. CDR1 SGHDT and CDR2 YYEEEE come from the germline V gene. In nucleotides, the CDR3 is TGTGCCAGCAGCTCCTTCCTGGGCCCCTATGGCTACACCTTC. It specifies CASSSFLGPYGYTF.

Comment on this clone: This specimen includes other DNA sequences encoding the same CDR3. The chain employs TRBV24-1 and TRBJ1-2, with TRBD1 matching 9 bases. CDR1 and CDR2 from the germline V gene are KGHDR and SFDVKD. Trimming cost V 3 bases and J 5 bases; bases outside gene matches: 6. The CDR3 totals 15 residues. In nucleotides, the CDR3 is TGTGCCACCAGTGATCGGACAGGGGCGATTTATGGCTACACCTTC. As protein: CATSDRTGAIYGYTF.

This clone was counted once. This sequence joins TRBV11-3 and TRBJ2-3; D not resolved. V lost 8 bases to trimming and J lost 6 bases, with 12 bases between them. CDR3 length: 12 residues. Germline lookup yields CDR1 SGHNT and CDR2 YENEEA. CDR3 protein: CASLSLGDTQYF. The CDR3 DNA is TGTGCCAGCTTAAGTTTGGGCGATACGCAGTATTTT.